Sequencing of this T cell receptor (beta chain) was carried out in a study of cytomegalovirus exposure and HLA in healthy donors. Findings and limits, study-wide: Rarity characterized most TCR sequences, yet some public TCRs appeared in many donors. In a later analysis, the majority of CMV-associated beta chains seemingly showed HLA restriction.

A multiplex PCR was run with 60 Vbeta primers and 13 Jbeta primers. The data were produced by immunoSEQ multiplex PCR, yet TCRdb's version contains in-frame clones alone and is incomplete. The sample shows about 120,000 clones, 77% of them seen only once. Note on this clone: Its antigen remains unknown.

CDR1 and CDR2 from the germline V gene are SGHDT and YYEEEE. The V end lost 4 bases, the J end lost 0 bases, and 13 bases lay between the germline ends. This CDR3 region has 15 residues. The sequencing sample was made of PBMCs. This chain uses TRBV5-6 with TRBJ1-2; D possibly corresponds to TRBD1 (5 bases). The clonotype originates from a middle-aged man in good health and CMV-seropositive. As DNA, the CDR3 is TGTGCCAGCAGCACCCAGGGATCGGCTAACTATGGCTACACCTTC. It encodes CASSTQGSANYGYTF. Full variable domain (remainder filled in from reference TRBV5-6 and TRBJ1-2): DAGVTQSPTHLIKTRGQQVTLRCSPKSGHDTVSWYQQALGQGPQFIFQYYEEEERQRGNFPDRFSGHQFPNYSSELNVNALLLGDSALYLCASSTQGSANYGYTFGSGTRLTVV.